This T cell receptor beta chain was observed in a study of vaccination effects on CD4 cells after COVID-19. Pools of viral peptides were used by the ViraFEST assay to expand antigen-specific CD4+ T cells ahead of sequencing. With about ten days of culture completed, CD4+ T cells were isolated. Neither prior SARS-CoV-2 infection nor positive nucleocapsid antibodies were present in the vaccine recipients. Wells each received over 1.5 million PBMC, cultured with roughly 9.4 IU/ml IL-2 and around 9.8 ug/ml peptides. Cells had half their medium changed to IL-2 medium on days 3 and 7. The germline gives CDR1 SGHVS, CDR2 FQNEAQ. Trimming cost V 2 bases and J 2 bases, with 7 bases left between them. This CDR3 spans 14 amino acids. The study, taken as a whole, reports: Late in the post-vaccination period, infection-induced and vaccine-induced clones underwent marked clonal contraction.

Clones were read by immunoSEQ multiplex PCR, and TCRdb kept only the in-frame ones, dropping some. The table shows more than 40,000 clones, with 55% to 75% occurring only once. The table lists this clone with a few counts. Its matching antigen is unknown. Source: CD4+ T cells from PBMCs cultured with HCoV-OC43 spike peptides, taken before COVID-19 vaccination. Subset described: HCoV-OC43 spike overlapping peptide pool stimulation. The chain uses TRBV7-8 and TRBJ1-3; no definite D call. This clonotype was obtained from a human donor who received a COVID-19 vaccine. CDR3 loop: CASSLMLAGNTIYF. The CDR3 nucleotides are TGTGCCAGCAGCTTAATGTTGGCTGGAAACACCATATATTTT.